These 26 T cell receptor beta chains were all obtained from the same sample, sequenced in a study of blood T cell repertoires in COVID-19. The method was immunoSEQ multiplex PCR; TCRdb's version includes in-frame clones alone and lacks a portion of them. The sample has about 180,000 clones; around four fifths are singletons. Material: peripheral blood. These receptors were collected from a woman between 65 and 79 years old with COVID-19, enrolled during active disease.

The chain is built from TRBV28 and TRBJ1-2; a weak D match, TRBD1 (6 bases). In germline, CDR1 is MDHEN, CDR2 SYDVKM. V lost 2 bases and J 3 bases, leaving 10 bases between the germline ends. This CDR3 has 14 residues. The CDR3 nucleotides are TGTGCCAGCAGTTTACCCAGGGGATACTATGGCTACACCTTC. This encodes CASSLPRGYYGYTF.

The V call is TRBV5-6, the J call TRBJ1-4; tentatively, D is TRBD1 (5 bases). Trimming took off 4 bases at V and 4 bases at J, with 14 bases between the two ends. CDR3 length: 15 residues. The germline CDR1 and CDR2 sequences are SGHDT and YYEEEE. CDR3 nucleotide sequence: TGTGCCAGCAGCCCGATGGCGGGGCGTAATGAAAAACTGTTTTTT. Translating it yields CASSPMAGRNEKLFF.

V gene TRBV21-1 combines with J gene TRBJ1-6. TRBV21-1 is a pseudogene locus. The CDR3 has 16 amino acids. The CDR3 reads CASSKATGTYASPLHF. For the CDR3, the DNA is TGTGCCAGCAGCAAAGCGACCGGGACTTACGCTTCACCCCTCCACTTT.

The V and J genes are TRBV11-2 and TRBJ2-5; 11 nucleotides align to TRBD2. Germline CDR1 is SGHAT and CDR2 is FQNNGV. Unmatched junction bases numbered 4, after V lost 5 bases and J lost 5 bases. This CDR3 comprises 14 residues. CDR3: CASSPTSGTETQYF. The CDR3 nucleotides read TGTGCCAGCAGCCCGACTAGCGGGACGGAGACCCAGTACTTC.

The chain combines TRBV6-2 or TRBV6-3 with TRBJ2-7; D remains ambiguous. The germline gives CDR1 MNHEY, CDR2 SVGEGT. Trimming took off 4 bases at V and 3 bases at J, with 10 bases between the two ends. This CDR3 has 13 amino acids. The CDR3 sequence is CASSFTVDYEQYF. As DNA, the CDR3 is TGTGCCAGCAGTTTCACAGTAGACTACGAGCAGTACTTC.

This clone has a single count. For the CDR3, the DNA is TGTGCCATCAGCGAGGGACAGGGTCAAGAGACCCAGTACTTC. The encoded protein is CAISEGQGQETQYF. The chain combines TRBV10-3 with TRBJ2-5, with TRBD1 matching over 9 bases. Germline V lookup: CDR1 ENHRY, CDR2 SYGVKD. The CDR3 loop spans 14 amino acids. After removal of 6 bases from V and 2 bases from J, the junction contained 4 bases not matched to a gene.

The chain joins TRBV6-4 to TRBJ1-1, with TRBD1 matching 7 bases. This CDR3 comprises 14 residues. The ends lost 6 bases at V and 3 bases at J; junction bases unmatched: 7. Germline values: CDR1 MRHNA, CDR2 SNTAGT. The CDR3 nucleotides read TGTGCCAGCAGATCCGGACAGGTGTACACTGAAGCTTTCTTT. Translating it yields CASRSGQVYTEAFF.

The gene calls are TRBV12-3 or TRBV12-4 and TRBJ2-3, with D unresolved. This CDR3 comprises 11 residues. The germline V and J ends were trimmed by 3 bases and 5 bases, with 3 bases remaining between them. The CDR3 sequence is CASSFLDTQYF. DNA for the CDR3: TGTGCCAGCAGTTTCCTAGATACGCAGTATTTT.

J is TRBJ2-1 and V is TRBV4-3, with D maybe TRBD1 (5 bases). Per germline, CDR1 LGHNA and CDR2 YSLEER. This CDR3 comprises 15 residues. Trimming pared 2 bases from V and 7 bases from J, leaving 15 bases between. CDR3 amino acids: CASSQRTTGINEQFF. DNA of the CDR3: TGCGCCAGCAGCCAAAGGACCACAGGAATTAATGAGCAGTTCTTC.

The V and J genes are TRBV5-1 and TRBJ1-4; D possibly corresponds to TRBD1 (6 bases). Germline V lookup: CDR1 SGHRS, CDR2 YFSETQ. This CDR3 region has 16 residues. Trimming pared 4 bases from V and 8 bases from J, leaving 21 bases between. In DNA form, the CDR3 reads TGCGCCAGCAGCCCAGGCGCCTCCAGGGGACGGGAAAAACTGTTTTTT. It encodes CASSPGASRGREKLFF.

The chain joins TRBV4-1 to TRBJ2-7, with 14 nucleotides matching TRBD2. The CDR3 is made up of 16 amino acids. The V gene end was trimmed by 4 bases and the J gene end by 6 bases; junction bases not matched to a gene: 8. Germline values: CDR1 MGHRA, CDR2 YSYEKL. CDR3 amino acids: CASSRSGLAGVFEQYF. The CDR3 region has the DNA TGCGCCAGCAGCCGGTCGGGACTAGCGGGAGTATTCGAGCAGTACTTC.

This rearrangement joins TRBV7-2 to TRBJ2-1, with 11 bases that match TRBD2. The V gene end was trimmed by 9 bases and the J gene end by 4 bases; junction bases not matched to a gene: 8. This CDR3 has 15 residues. Germline V gives CDR1 SGHTA, CDR2 FQGNSA. For the CDR3, the DNA is TGTGCCAGTGCCACAGGGACTAGCGGTTACAATGAGCAGTTCTTC. Its translation: CASATGTSGYNEQFF.

V and J are TRBV7-8 and TRBJ1-3; TRBD1 is a possible D gene (5 bases). With 5 bases removed from V and 10 bases from J, the gap between germline ends came to 15 bases. This CDR3 has 13 residues. Germline CDR1 reads SGHVS; CDR2 reads FQNEAQ. The CDR3 DNA reads TGTGCCAGCAGCCACTCCGGCGCAGGGACCATATATTTT. Encoded protein: CASSHSGAGTIYF.

This chain connects TRBV30 to TRBJ2-5; 7 nucleotides match TRBD1. Germline loops: CDR1 GTSNPN, CDR2 SVGIG (reference sequence). The CDR3 is 13 amino acids. With 5 bases clipped from V and 2 bases from J, the junction kept 5 bases outside the gene matches. CDR3 sequence reads: CAWGPGQQETQYF. DNA for the CDR3: TGTGCCTGGGGTCCGGGACAGCAAGAGACCCAGTACTTC.

The J gene is TRBJ2-1, the V gene TRBV5-1; D call uncertain. Per germline, CDR1 SGHRS and CDR2 YFSETQ. This CDR3 is built from 15 residues. V dropped 4 bases and J dropped 0 bases, with 11 bases sitting between them. CDR3 sequence reads: CASSADSPSYNEQFF. The CDR3 DNA sequence: TGCGCCAGCAGCGCCGACTCGCCCTCCTACAATGAGCAGTTCTTC.

The chain is built from TRBV15 and TRBJ1-2, with 8 bases lining up with TRBD1. CDR1 is LNHNV and CDR2 is YYDKDF in the germline V gene (reference sequence). There are 14 residues in the CDR3. J was trimmed by 0 bases and V by 8 bases; bases with no gene match: 5. CDR3 protein: CATAQGDSNYGYTF. Written as DNA, the CDR3 is TGTGCCACCGCACAGGGGGATTCTAACTATGGCTACACCTTC.

The chain combines TRBV14 with TRBJ2-7, with TRBD1 matching 7 bases. CDR1 and CDR2 from the germline V gene are SGHDN and FVKESK. The CDR3 length is 12 residues. Germline trimming cut 9 bases from V and 5 bases from J; bases unmatched to any gene: 7. DNA for the CDR3: TGTGCCAGTGGGACAGTTTCTCACGAGCAGTACTTC. Its translation: CASGTVSHEQYF.

This clone was counted a few times. This chain connects TRBV5-6 to TRBJ2-7, with a possible D match to TRBD2 (6 bases). CDR3 length equals 17 residues. V lost 0 bases and J 2 bases, leaving 18 bases between the germline ends. Germline V gene sequence: CDR1 SGHDT, CDR2 YYEEEE. The CDR3, as DNA: TGTGCCAGCAGCTTGGCCTCGGGGGAGTCTTTTGCCTACGAGCAGTACTTC. Translating gives CASSLASGESFAYEQYF.

This clone was detected only a few times. The chain is built from TRBV6-5 and TRBJ1-2; TRBD1 matches at 7 bases. With 3 bases clipped from V and 6 bases from J, the junction kept 7 bases outside the gene matches. The germline V gene encodes CDR1 MNHEY and CDR2 SVGAGI. The CDR3 loop spans 14 amino acids. The CDR3 nucleotides are TGTGCCAGCAGTTATAGGGGGCCGGAAAATGGCTACACCTTC. As protein: CASSYRGPENGYTF.

The chain links TRBV5-1 to TRBJ1-1, with a tentative D call TRBD1 (5 bases). Trimming took 1 base from V and 1 from J, leaving 8 bases between them. The CDR3 consists of 14 residues. The V gene's germline CDR1 is SGHRS and CDR2 YFSETQ. The CDR3 DNA reads as TGCGCCAGCAGCTTGTTTGGACAGAACACTGAAGCTTTCTTT. This sequence encodes CASSLFGQNTEAFF.

The chain uses TRBV10-3 and TRBJ2-3, with TRBD2 matching 15 bases. Germline V lookup: CDR1 ENHRY, CDR2 SYGVKD. This CDR3 is built from 16 residues. Losses at the gene ends were 5 bases for V and 3 bases for J; bases not matched to a gene: 3. The DNA of the CDR3 is TGTGCCATCAGTACTGGACTAGCGGGAGGGACAGATACGCAGTATTTT. It yields the protein CAISTGLAGGTDTQYF.

The rearrangement joins TRBV3-1 (or the pseudogene TRBV3-2) to TRBJ2-7; 7 bases match TRBD2. Germline V CDR1 and CDR2: LGHDT, YNNKEL (reference sequence). With 1 base clipped from V and 6 bases from J, the junction kept 9 bases outside the gene matches. This CDR3 has 15 residues. The CDR3 bases are TGTGCCAGCAGCCAAGTTGGCGGCCCGGGAGGCGAGCAGTACTTC. Its protein product is CASSQVGGPGGEQYF.

This clone was detected only a few times. The V gene is TRBV7-2, the J gene TRBJ1-5; D possibly corresponds to TRBD1 (5 bases). The CDR3 runs 14 residues. Germline V gene data show CDR1 as SGHTA and CDR2 as FQGNSA. V was shortened by 5 bases and J by 6 bases, with 14 bases between the two germline ends. CDR3 protein: CASSPPGGAQPQHF. Written as DNA, the CDR3 is TGTGCCAGCAGCCCACCGGGGGGTGCTCAGCCCCAGCATTTT.

Turning to this clone: Different DNA sequences within this sample yield the same CDR3. The chain is built from TRBV29-1 and TRBJ2-3; D might be TRBD2 (6 bases). Germline V gives CDR1 SQVTM, CDR2 ANQGSEA. V shed 2 bases and J shed 1 base, with 7 bases lying between them. The CDR3 spans 13 residues. CDR3 in amino acids: CSVEPGGTDTQYF. For the CDR3, the DNA is TGCAGCGTTGAACCGGGAGGCACAGATACGCAGTATTTT.

J is TRBJ2-7 and V is TRBV15; D remains unclear. Deletions cut 0 bases from V and 4 bases from J, with 7 bases between. CDR1 is LNHNV and CDR2 is YYDKDF in the germline V gene (reference sequence). The CDR3 consists of 13 residues. The CDR3, as DNA: TGTGCCACCAGCAGAGATATCTTATACGAGCAGTACTTC. It is translated as CATSRDILYEQYF.

The CDR3 reads CASSISRGELFF. The DNA of the CDR3 is TGTGCCAGCAGTATATCCCGGGGGGAGCTGTTTTTT. The gene calls are TRBV28 and TRBJ2-2; no definite D call. V gave up 5 bases and J gave up 8 bases, with 9 bases separating them. CDR1 is MDHEN, CDR2 SYDVKM, per germline. The CDR3 extends over 12 amino acids.